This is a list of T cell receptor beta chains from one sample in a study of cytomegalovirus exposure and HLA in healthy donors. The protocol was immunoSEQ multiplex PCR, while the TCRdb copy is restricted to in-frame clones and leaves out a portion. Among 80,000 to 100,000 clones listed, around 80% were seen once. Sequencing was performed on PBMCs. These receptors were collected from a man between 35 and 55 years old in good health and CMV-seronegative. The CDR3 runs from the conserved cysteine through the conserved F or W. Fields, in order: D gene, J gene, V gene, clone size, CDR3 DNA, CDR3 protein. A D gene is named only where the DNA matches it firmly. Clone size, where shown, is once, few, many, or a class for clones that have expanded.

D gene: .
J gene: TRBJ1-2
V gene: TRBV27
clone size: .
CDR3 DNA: TGTGCCAGCAGTTTATCGAGAGCTTACTATGGCTACACCTTC
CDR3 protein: CASSLSRAYYGYTF

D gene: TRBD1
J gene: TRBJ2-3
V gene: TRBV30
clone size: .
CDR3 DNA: TGTGCCTGCACACAGGGGGCGCACACAGATACGCAGTATTTT
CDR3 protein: CACTQGAHTDTQYF

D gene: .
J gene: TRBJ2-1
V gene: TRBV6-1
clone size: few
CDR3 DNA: TGTGCCAGCAACCCTTTTTTACAGGGCGGTTCGTGGTTCTTC
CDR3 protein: CASNPFLQGGSWFF

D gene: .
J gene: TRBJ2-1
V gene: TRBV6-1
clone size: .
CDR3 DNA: TGTGCCAGCAATAAGGACGGGAAATGGAATGAGCAGTTCTTC
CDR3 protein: CASNKDGKWNEQFF

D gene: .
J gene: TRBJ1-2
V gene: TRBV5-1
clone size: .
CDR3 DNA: TGCGCCAGCAGCTTGGACAGACCGACCTATGGCTACACCTTC
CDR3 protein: CASSLDRPTYGYTF

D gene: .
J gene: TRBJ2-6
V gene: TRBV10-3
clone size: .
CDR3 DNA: TGTGCCATCAGTGGTCCAGGCTCTGGGGCCAACGTCCTGACTTTC
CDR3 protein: CAISGPGSGANVLTF

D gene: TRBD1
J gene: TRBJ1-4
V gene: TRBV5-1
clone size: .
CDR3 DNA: TGCGCCAGCAGCTCGGGACAGTCGGTACCTTTTTTT
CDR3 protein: CASSSGQSVPFF

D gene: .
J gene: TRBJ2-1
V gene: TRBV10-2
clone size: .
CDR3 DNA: TGCGCCAGCAGTGATCGCAGATCCTACAATGAGCAGTTCTTC
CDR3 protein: CASSDRRSYNEQFF

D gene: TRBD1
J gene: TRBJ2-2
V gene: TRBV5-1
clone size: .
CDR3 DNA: TGCGCCAGCAGCTCTGACAGGGTATCCACCGGGGAGCTGTTTTTT
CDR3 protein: CASSSDRVSTGELFF

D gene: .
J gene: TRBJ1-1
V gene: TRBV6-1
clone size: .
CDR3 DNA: TGTGCCAGCAGTGAAACGGAGCGCAGCGAAGCTTTCTTT
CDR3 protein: CASSETERSEAFF

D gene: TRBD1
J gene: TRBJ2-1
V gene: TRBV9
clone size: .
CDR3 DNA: TGTGCCAGCAGCTCAGGGACAGGGTTTTCCAATGAGCAGTTCTTC
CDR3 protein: CASSSGTGFSNEQFF

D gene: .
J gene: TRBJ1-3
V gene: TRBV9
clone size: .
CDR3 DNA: TGTGCCAGCAGCCCGGGGTGGGTTTCTGGAAACACCATATATTTT
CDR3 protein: CASSPGWVSGNTIYF

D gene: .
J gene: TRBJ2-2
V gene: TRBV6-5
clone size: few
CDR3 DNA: TGTGCCAGCAGCACTAGCTTTGCCGGGGAGCTGTTTTTT
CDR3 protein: CASSTSFAGELFF

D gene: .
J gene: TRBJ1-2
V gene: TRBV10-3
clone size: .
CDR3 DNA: TGTGCCATCAGCCCGGAGGAGAACTATGGCTACACCTTC
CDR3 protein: CAISPEENYGYTF

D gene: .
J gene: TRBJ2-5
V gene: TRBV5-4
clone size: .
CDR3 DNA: TGTGCCAGCAGCTTGGGGTACAGGGAAGAGACCCAGTACTTC
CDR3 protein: CASSLGYREETQYF

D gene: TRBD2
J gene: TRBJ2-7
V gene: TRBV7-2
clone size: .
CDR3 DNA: TGTGCCAGCAGCTGGGCGGGAGGGGCGCAACCCACCTACGAGCAGTACTTC
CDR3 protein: CASSWAGGAQPTYEQYF